Below, 13 T cell receptor beta chains from the same sample are listed, as sequenced in a study of shared T cell receptors in the human thymus. The protocol was immunoSEQ multiplex PCR, while the TCRdb copy is restricted to in-frame clones and leaves out a portion. This table holds under 700,000 clones, more than 75% found once. The sample also formed part of further work on human thymus T cells.

Sample: thymocytes. Receptor source: a boy in the first two years of life with a congenital heart defect.

V gene TRBV6-5 combines with J gene TRBJ2-5; 9 bases are a match to TRBD1. The length of the CDR3 is 15 residues. J was trimmed by 2 bases and V by 5 bases; bases with no gene match: 6. Germline V lookup: CDR1 MNHEY, CDR2 SVGAGI. CDR3 nucleotide sequence: TGTGCCAGCAGTCACCGGGACAGGGCTCAAGAGACCCAGTACTTC. Translating it yields CASSHRDRAQETQYF.

This clone was found a few times. This chain joins TRBV10-2 and TRBJ1-5; 11 positions match TRBD1. Losses at the gene ends were 5 bases for V and 6 bases for J; bases not matched to a gene: 6. Germline lookup yields CDR1 WSHSY and CDR2 SAAADI. This CDR3 has 15 amino acids. The CDR3 loop is CASSPGQGESQPQHF. CDR3 DNA sequence: TGCGCCAGCAGTCCGGGACAGGGGGAAAGTCAGCCCCAGCATTTT.

The rearrangement uses TRBV15 and TRBJ2-7; 9 nucleotides align to TRBD1. Trimming cost V 5 bases and J 5 bases; bases outside gene matches: 10. The CDR3 sequence is 15 residues long. Germline V gene lookup returns CDR1 LNHNV and CDR2 YYDKDF (reference sequence). CDR3 in DNA: TGTGCCACCAGCCCCCCACCGGGACAGGGTAACGAGCAGTACTTC. Protein sequence: CATSPPPGQGNEQYF. The whole variable domain, filled in from reference TRBV15 and TRBJ2-7, reads DAMVIQNPRYQVTQFGKPVTLSCSQTLNHNVMYWYQQKSSQAPKLLFHYYDKDFNNEADTPDNFQSRRPNTSFCFLDIRSPGLGDTAMYLCATSPPPGQGNEQYFGPGTRLTVT.

This clone was counted a few times. The V and J genes are TRBV2 and TRBJ2-7; a weak D match, TRBD1 (6 bases). This CDR3 has 13 amino acids. The V gene's germline CDR1 is SNHLY and CDR2 FYNNEI. V was clipped by 6 bases and J by 1 base, with 10 bases between them. This CDR3 is CASRLTGSYEQYF. Written as DNA, the CDR3 is TGTGCCAGCAGGTTGACAGGTTCCTACGAGCAGTACTTC.

The chain combines TRBV29-1 with TRBJ1-1; TRBD1 aligns across 9 bases. CDR1 and CDR2 from the germline V gene are SQVTM and ANQGSEA. J was trimmed by 1 base and V by 5 bases; bases with no gene match: 14. The CDR3 runs 17 residues. For the CDR3, the DNA is TGCAGCGTTTCTCCCCGGGACAGGGAGGAGGGGAACACTGAAGCTTTCTTT. Its protein product is CSVSPRDREEGNTEAFF.

The V call is TRBV28, the J call TRBJ2-7; 9 bases are shared with TRBD2. Germline lookup yields CDR1 MDHEN and CDR2 SYDVKM. J gave up 3 bases and V 8 bases, and 11 bases lay outside the gene matches. CDR3 length equals 15 residues. CDR3 protein: CASSLAGKAGYEQYF. The CDR3 region has the DNA TGTGCCAGCTCCCTAGCGGGAAAGGCAGGCTACGAGCAGTACTTC.

The V call is TRBV6-5, the J call TRBJ1-3, with D hard to call. The germline CDR1 and CDR2 sequences are MNHEY and SVGAGI. The CDR3 extends over 14 amino acids. Trimming took off 6 bases at V and 4 bases at J, with 13 bases between the two ends. CDR3 nucleotides: TGTGCCAGCAGAACAGTAGTCCCGGGAAACACCATATATTTT. Residues: CASRTVVPGNTIYF.

V and J are TRBV29-1 and TRBJ2-1; D perhaps matches TRBD2 (7 bases). The CDR3 has 17 residues. The germline CDR1 and CDR2 sequences are SQVTM and ANQGSEA. The ends were cut back, 7 bases at V and 5 bases at J, with 27 bases in the middle. The CDR3 here is CSAGGGGAEGPHNEQFF. As DNA, the CDR3 is TGCAGCGCCGGAGGGGGGGGCGCGGAGGGCCCGCACAATGAGCAGTTCTTC.

The chain uses TRBV6-4 and TRBJ1-2; 7 nucleotides match TRBD1. The CDR3 consists of 14 residues. Germline CDR1 reads MRHNA; CDR2 reads SNTAGT. Unmatched junction bases numbered 8, after V lost 3 bases and J lost 7 bases. The CDR3 loop reads CASSETGPTGGYTF. The DNA of the CDR3 is TGTGCCAGCAGTGAGACAGGGCCGACGGGTGGCTACACCTTC.

The J gene is TRBJ2-1, the V gene TRBV25-1; 7 positions agree with TRBD2. V was clipped by 1 base and J by 0 bases; unmatched bases: 9. CDR3 size: 18 residues. Germline V gene data show CDR1 as MGHDK and CDR2 as SYGVNS. The CDR3 is CASSEFRSGIVSYNEQFF. In DNA form, the CDR3 reads TGTGCCAGCAGTGAATTCCGAAGCGGGATCGTCTCCTACAATGAGCAGTTCTTC.

The chain couples TRBV19 to TRBJ2-7, with D hard to call. V lost 5 bases, J lost 4 bases, and 6 bases lay in between. CDR1 is LNHDA and CDR2 is SQIVND in the germline V gene (reference sequence). The CDR3 extends over 11 amino acids. The CDR3 DNA reads TGTGCCAGTAGTCCCCAGTACGAGCAGTACTTC. Its protein is CASSPQYEQYF.

J is TRBJ2-3 and V is TRBV5-1; 9 nucleotides agree with TRBD1. V shed 3 bases and J 4 bases; nucleotides not matched to a gene: 9. This CDR3 is built from 16 residues. CDR1 and CDR2 from the germline V gene are SGHRS and YFSETQ. The CDR3 reads CASSWGTGPPADTQYF. The CDR3 DNA sequence: TGCGCCAGCAGCTGGGGGACAGGGCCCCCAGCAGATACGCAGTATTTT.

This chain uses TRBV14 with TRBJ1-3, with 9 bases matching TRBD1. This CDR3 spans 16 amino acids. CDR1 and CDR2 from the germline V gene are SGHDN and FVKESK. J gave up 2 bases and V 5 bases, and 7 bases lay outside the gene matches. The CDR3 loop is CASSDPGQGPGNTIYF. In DNA, the CDR3 is TGTGCCAGCAGCGATCCGGGACAGGGACCTGGAAACACCATATATTTT.